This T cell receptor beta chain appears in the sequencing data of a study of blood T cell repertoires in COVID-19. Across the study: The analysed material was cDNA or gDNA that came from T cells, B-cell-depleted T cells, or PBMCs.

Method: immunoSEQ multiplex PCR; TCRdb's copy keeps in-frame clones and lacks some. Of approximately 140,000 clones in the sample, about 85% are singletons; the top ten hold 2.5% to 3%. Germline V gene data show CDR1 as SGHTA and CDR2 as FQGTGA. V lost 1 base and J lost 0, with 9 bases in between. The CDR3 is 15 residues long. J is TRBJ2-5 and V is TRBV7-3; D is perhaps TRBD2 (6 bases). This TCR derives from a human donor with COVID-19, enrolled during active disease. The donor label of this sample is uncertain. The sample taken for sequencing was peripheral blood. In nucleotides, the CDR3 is TGTGCCAGCAGCTTAATCGCGGGGTACCAAGAGACCCAGTACTTC. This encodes CASSLIAGYQETQYF.